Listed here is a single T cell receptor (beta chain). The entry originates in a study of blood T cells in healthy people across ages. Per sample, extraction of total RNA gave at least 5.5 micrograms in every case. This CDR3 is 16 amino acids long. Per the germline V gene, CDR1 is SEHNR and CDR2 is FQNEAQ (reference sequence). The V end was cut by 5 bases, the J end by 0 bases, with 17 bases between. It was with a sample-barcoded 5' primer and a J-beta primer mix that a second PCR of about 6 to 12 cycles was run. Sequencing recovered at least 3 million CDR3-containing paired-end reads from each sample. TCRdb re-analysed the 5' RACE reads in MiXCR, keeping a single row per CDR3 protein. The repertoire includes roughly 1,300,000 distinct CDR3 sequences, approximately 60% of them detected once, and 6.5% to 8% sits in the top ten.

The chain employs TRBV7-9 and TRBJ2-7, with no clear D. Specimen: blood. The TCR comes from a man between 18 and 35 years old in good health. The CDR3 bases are TGTGCCAGCAGCACAGAACAAGGGCGGATCTCCTACGAGCAGTACTTC. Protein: CASSTEQGRISYEQYF.